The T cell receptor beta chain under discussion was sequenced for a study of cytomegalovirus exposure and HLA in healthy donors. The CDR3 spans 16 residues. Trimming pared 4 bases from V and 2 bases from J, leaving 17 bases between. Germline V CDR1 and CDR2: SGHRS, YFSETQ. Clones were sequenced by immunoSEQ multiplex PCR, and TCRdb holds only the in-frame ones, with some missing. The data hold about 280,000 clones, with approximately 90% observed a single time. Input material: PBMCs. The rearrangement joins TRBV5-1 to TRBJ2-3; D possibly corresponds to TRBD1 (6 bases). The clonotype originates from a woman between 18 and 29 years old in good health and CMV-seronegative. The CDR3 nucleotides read TGCGCCAGCAGCGCAAATCCGGGACACATCACAGATACGCAGTATTTT. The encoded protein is CASSANPGHITDTQYF.